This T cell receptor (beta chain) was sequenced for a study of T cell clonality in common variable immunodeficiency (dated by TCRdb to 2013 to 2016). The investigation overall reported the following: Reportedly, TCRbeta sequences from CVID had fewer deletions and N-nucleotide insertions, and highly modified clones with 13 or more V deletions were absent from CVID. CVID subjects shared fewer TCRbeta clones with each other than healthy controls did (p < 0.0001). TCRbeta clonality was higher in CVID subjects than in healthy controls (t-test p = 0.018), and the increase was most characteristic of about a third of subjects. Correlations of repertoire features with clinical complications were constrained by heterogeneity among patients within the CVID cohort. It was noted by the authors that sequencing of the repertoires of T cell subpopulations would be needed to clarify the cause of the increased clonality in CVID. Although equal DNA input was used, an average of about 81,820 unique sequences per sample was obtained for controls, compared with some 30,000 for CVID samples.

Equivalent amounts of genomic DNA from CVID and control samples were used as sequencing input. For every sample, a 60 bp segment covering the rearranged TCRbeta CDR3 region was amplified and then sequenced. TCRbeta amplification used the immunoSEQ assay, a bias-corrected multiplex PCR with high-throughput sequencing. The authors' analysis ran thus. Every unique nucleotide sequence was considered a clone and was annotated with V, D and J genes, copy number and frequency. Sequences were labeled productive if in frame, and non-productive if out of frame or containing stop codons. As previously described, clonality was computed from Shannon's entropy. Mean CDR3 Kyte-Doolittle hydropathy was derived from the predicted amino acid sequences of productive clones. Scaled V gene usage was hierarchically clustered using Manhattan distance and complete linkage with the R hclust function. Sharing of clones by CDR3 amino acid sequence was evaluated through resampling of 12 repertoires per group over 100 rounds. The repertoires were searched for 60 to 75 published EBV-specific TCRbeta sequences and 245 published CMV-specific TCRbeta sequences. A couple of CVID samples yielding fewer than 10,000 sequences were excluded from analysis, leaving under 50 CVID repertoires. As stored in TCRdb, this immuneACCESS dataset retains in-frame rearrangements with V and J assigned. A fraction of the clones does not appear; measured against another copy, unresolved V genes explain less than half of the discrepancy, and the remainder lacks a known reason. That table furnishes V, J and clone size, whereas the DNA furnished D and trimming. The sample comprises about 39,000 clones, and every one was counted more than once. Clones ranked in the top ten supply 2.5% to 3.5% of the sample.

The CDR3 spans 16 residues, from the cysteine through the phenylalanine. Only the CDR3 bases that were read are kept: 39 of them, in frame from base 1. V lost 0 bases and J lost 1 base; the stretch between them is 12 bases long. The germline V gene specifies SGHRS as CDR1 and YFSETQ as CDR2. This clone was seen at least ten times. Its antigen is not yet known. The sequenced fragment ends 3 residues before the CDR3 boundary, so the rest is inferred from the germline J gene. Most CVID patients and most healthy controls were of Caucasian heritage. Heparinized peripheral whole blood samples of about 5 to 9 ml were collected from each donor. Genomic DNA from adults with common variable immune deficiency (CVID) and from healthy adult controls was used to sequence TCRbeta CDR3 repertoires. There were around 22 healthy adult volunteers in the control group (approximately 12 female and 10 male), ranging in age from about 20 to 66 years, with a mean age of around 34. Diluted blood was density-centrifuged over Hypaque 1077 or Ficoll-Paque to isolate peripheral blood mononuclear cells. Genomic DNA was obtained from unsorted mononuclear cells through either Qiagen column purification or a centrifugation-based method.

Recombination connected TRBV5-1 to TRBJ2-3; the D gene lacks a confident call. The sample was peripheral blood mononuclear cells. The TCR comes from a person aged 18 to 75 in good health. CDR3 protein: CASSLGIFQGTDTQYF. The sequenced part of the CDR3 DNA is TGCGCCAGCAGCTTGGGTATATTTCAGGGCACAGATACG.